What follows describes a single T cell receptor beta chain. How the authors handled the data: Estimated nucleated cell counts came from reference gene primer amplification. The repertoire was sequenced with immunoSEQ multiplex PCR; TCRdb's copy has only in-frame clones and lacks some. For V, J and clone size, that table is used; D and trimming come from the DNA. Altogether a few hundred thousand clones are present, 88% being singletons, with the ten largest covering over 6%. This specimen belongs to a study of blood T cell repertoires in COVID-19. The germline V gene has CDR1 LNHDA and CDR2 SQIVND (reference sequence). J gave up 7 bases and V 6 bases, and 10 bases lay outside the gene matches. This CDR3 comprises 15 residues.

The rearrangement links TRBV19 to TRBJ2-7; 12 nucleotides agree with TRBD1. The clonotype originates from a woman between 25 and 40 years old who had recovered from COVID-19. The source material was peripheral blood. The CDR3 DNA reads as TGTGCCAGTAGCTTACCGGGACAGGGGGCAGAAGAGCAGTACTTC. This translates into CASSLPGQGAEEQYF.